The 8 T cell receptor beta chains below were found in one sample sequenced in a study of blood T cell repertoires in COVID-19 (dated by TCRdb to the early 2020s). Libraries were prepared through the immunoSEQ multiplex PCR assay. The source is immuneACCESS, and TCRdb retained only in-frame sequences with V and J called. Part of the clones is not carried over; for the studies checked, unresolved V genes explain less than half of this, and the remainder is unexplained. The sample table holds 350,000 to 450,000 clones, of which 70% to 90% were seen once. The ten biggest clones cover approximately 1.5% of the sample. The specimen was PBMCs or T cells enriched from blood (not recorded which). The receptor set was obtained from a woman aged 18-35 years who had been exposed to COVID-19.

The chain couples TRBV28 to TRBJ2-3, with D tentatively TRBD1 (6 bases). Trimming took 3 bases from V and 2 from J, leaving 15 bases between them. The CDR3 is 16 residues long. The germline gives CDR1 MDHEN, CDR2 SYDVKM. CDR3 DNA: TGTGCCAGCAGTTTTGTACAGGGACCACTCACAGATACGCAGTATTTT. The encoded protein is CASSFVQGPLTDTQYF.

The chain carries TRBV6-5 and TRBJ2-2, with TRBD2 as a possible D gene (5 bases). Germline V CDR1 and CDR2: MNHEY, SVGAGI. V shed 0 bases and J shed 1 base, with 6 bases lying between them. This CDR3 comprises 15 residues. The CDR3 region is CASSYSSGNTGELFF. The CDR3 nucleotides are TGTGCCAGCAGTTACTCCAGCGGGAACACCGGGGAGCTGTTTTTT.

V usage is TRBV28 and J usage is TRBJ2-5; 8 nucleotides align to TRBD2. The CDR3 is made up of 16 amino acids. The V segment lost 0 bases and the J segment 4 bases; nucleotides outside the gene matches: 7. From germline, CDR1 is MDHEN and CDR2 SYDVKM. The CDR3 is CASSLWVGGAGETQYF. The CDR3 DNA is TGTGCCAGCAGTTTATGGGTCGGGGGGGCCGGAGAGACCCAGTACTTC.

J is TRBJ2-7 and V is TRBV13; 7 nucleotides match TRBD1. CDR1 and CDR2 (germline): PRHDT, FYEKMQ (reference sequence). This CDR3 contains 14 residues. The J segment lost 5 bases and the V segment lost 6 bases, leaving 10 bases of the junction unmatched. The CDR3 sequence: CASSLPGQNNEQYF. The CDR3 DNA follows: TGTGCCAGCAGTTTACCGGGACAGAATAACGAGCAGTACTTC.

The chain combines TRBV11-2 with TRBJ2-6; no firm D call. The CDR3 loop spans 18 amino acids. V was cut by 1 base and J by 1 base, with 14 bases left in between. Per germline, CDR1 SGHAT and CDR2 FQNNGV. CDR3 region: CASSLVSVPLSGANVLTF. The CDR3 nucleotides read TGTGCCAGCAGCTTAGTCTCGGTTCCGCTTTCTGGGGCCAACGTCCTGACTTTC.

The chain couples TRBV10-2 to TRBJ2-3, with D unclear. The CDR3 sequence is 14 residues long. Germline loops: CDR1 WSHSY, CDR2 SAAADI. Trimming pared 1 base from V and 4 bases from J, leaving 9 bases between. The CDR3 coding sequence is TGCGCCAGCAGTGAGTTGGTACTCCCAGATACGCAGTATTTT. It codes for CASSELVLPDTQYF.

J is TRBJ1-1 and V is TRBV2, with TRBD1 identical over 7 bases. This CDR3 comprises 15 residues. The V gene end was trimmed by 6 bases and the J gene end by 0 bases; junction bases not matched to a gene: 7. Germline V gene lookup returns CDR1 SNHLY and CDR2 FYNNEI. CDR3 bases: TGTGCCAGCAGGTTCGGGGACAGAATGAACACTGAAGCTTTCTTT. Protein sequence: CASRFGDRMNTEAFF.

The V gene is TRBV29-1, the J gene TRBJ1-2, with D possibly TRBD1 on 5 matching bases. The germline V gene has CDR1 SQVTM and CDR2 ANQGSEA. This CDR3 region has 13 residues. Trimming shortened V by 4 bases and J by 3 bases, and 12 bases separated the two germline ends. The CDR3 nucleotides are TGCAGCGTTGTCGGTAGGGGATACTATGGCTACACCTTC. This encodes CSVVGRGYYGYTF.